This TCR beta chain was sequenced during a study of blood T cell repertoires in COVID-19. Study-level background: Both acute and convalescent COVID-19 samples were obtained from the United States, Italy and Spain.

Using immunoSEQ multiplex PCR, the repertoire was profiled, and TCRdb retains in-frame clones only, with some absent. The repertoire includes 50,000 to 65,000 clones, roughly 76% of them detected once, and around 5.3% sits in the top ten. This CDR3 has 16 residues. V and J are TRBV21-1 and TRBJ2-5; the table's D call of TRBD1 was not tested on the DNA. TRBV21-1 is flagged as a pseudogene. The source of this sequence is a woman between 55 and 75 years old with acute or convalescent COVID-19. Sequenced material: peripheral blood. In DNA form, the CDR3 reads TGTGCCAGCAGCAGGGACAAGGTGGCCATACAAGAGACCCAGTACTTC. Its translation is CASSRDKVAIQETQYF.